This T cell receptor beta chain emerged from a study of type 1 regulatory T cells. Study-level information: T-allo10 is a Tr1-enriched, alloantigen-specific CD4 T cell product made in vitro.

Germline CDR1 is PRHDT and CDR2 is FYEKMQ (reference sequence). The V end was cut by 1 base, the J end by 3 bases, with 14 bases between. The CDR3 sequence is 16 residues long. TCRdb reprocessed the reads via MiXCR and lists one record per CDR3 protein. The table shows 35,000 to 50,000 distinct CDR3 sequences, with more than 9% occurring only once. This clonotype appeared a few times. Its antigen is not identified. The sequencing input was cultured non-Tr1 T cells, either the whole culture or a sorted T cell fraction (not recorded which). The TCR comes from a human donor in good health. The chain recombines TRBV13 with TRBJ2-3; TRBD1 might be the D (6 bases). CDR3 loop: CASSLEGETGTDTQYF. CDR3 coding DNA: TGTGCCAGCAGCTTAGAGGGGGAGACAGGAACAGATACGCAGTATTTT.